This T cell receptor beta chain stems from a study of shared clonotypes between healthy human individuals. Deletions cut 4 bases from V and 1 base from J, with 8 bases between. The germline gives CDR1 LNHDA, CDR2 SQIVND (reference sequence). The CDR3 contains 14 residues. Study-level points and caveats: Non-shared clonotypes were found to have lower generation probabilities than the clonotypes that were shared by all four of the sorted-subset donors. Naive subsets usually exceeded memory subsets in estimated richness.

Points on this clone: Its antigen is currently unknown.

Naive CD8 cells comprised CD45RO-negative, CCR7-positively selected cells, excluding terminally differentiated effector memory CD45RA+ cells. The donor cohort consisted entirely of Caucasian adults residing in Nashville, Tennessee. DNA at around 200 ng, tens of thousands of T cell genomes, went into sorted-subset replicate PCRs. Profiled with immunoSEQ multiplex PCR; TCRdb holds only in-frame clones, not every one. The sample carries about 2.1 million clones, 80% to 95% recorded once. The receptor's source is a man younger than 35 in good health. Some clones in this sample may be carry-over from other donors' samples. The specimen was naive CD8+ T cells from PBMCs. The rearrangement joins TRBV19 to TRBJ1-3; no firm D call. CDR3: CASSNSGSGNTIYF. The CDR3 bases are TGTGCCAGTAGTAACAGCGGATCTGGAAACACCATATATTTT.